This is a list of T cell receptor beta chains from one sample in a study of shared clonotypes between healthy human individuals. Assay used: immunoSEQ multiplex PCR; TCRdb lists only in-frame clones, some missing. The sample holds around 510,000 clones, 90% to 96% seen once. The sequenced material came from naive CD4+ T cells sorted from blood. These receptors all stem from a woman aged 25 to 39 in good health. CDR3s include the opening cysteine and the closing phenylalanine or tryptophan. The order of the fields is clone size, D gene, V gene, J gene, CDR3 protein, CDR3 DNA. A D gene is named only where the DNA matches it firmly. Clone size, where shown, is once, few, many, or a class for clones that have expanded.

size: .
D: .
V: TRBV28
J: TRBJ2-2
CDR3: CASRLSGPTNSGELFF
DNA: TGTGCCAGCAGACTCTCGGGACCGACAAACTCCGGGGAGCTGTTTTTT

size: .
D: .
V: TRBV6-5
J: TRBJ2-5
CDR3: CASTQRLGGPETQYF
DNA: TGTGCCAGCACCCAACGGTTGGGGGGGCCTGAGACCCAGTACTTC

size: .
D: TRBD1
V: TRBV7-9
J: TRBJ1-1
CDR3: CASSPGGGRTEAFF
DNA: TGTGCCAGCAGCCCAGGGGGGGGAAGGACTGAAGCTTTCTTT

size: .
D: .
V: TRBV28
J: TRBJ2-7
CDR3: CASRKSGTTYEQYF
DNA: TGTGCCAGCAGAAAATCCGGGACAACCTACGAGCAGTACTTC

size: .
D: .
V: TRBV14
J: TRBJ2-5
CDR3: CASSQRQEETQYF
DNA: TGTGCCAGCAGCCAGAGACAGGAAGAGACCCAGTACTTC

size: .
D: .
V: TRBV27
J: TRBJ2-3
CDR3: CASSLRGVGVTDTQYF
DNA: TGTGCCAGCAGTTTAAGGGGGGTAGGTGTTACAGATACGCAGTATTTT

size: .
D: .
V: TRBV18
J: TRBJ1-3
CDR3: CASSPILAAATGNTIYF
DNA: TGTGCCAGCTCACCGATTCTGGCCGCAGCAACAGGAAACACCATATATTTT

size: once
D: TRBD2
V: TRBV10-2
J: TRBJ2-2
CDR3: CASRHKGTSGRNPNTGELFF
DNA: TGCGCCAGCAGGCATAAAGGGACTAGCGGGAGGAACCCGAACACCGGGGAGCTGTTTTTT

size: .
D: TRBD1
V: TRBV7-9
J: TRBJ1-2
CDR3: CASRQTGVEGYTF
DNA: TGTGCCAGCAGACAGACAGGGGTCGAAGGCTACACCTTC

size: .
D: TRBD2
V: TRBV5-6
J: TRBJ2-7
CDR3: CASSLPSGSYEQYF
DNA: TGTGCCAGCAGCTTGCCTAGCGGATCCTACGAGCAGTACTTC

size: .
D: .
V: TRBV2
J: TRBJ1-3
CDR3: CASSDRHQTFSGNTIYF
DNA: TGTGCCAGCAGTGATAGGCACCAGACCTTCTCTGGAAACACCATATATTTT

size: .
D: TRBD1
V: TRBV6-5
J: TRBJ1-2
CDR3: CASSSRDSPTPYGYTF
DNA: TGTGCCAGCAGTTCCCGGGACAGCCCCACCCCCTATGGCTACACCTTC

size: .
D: .
V: TRBV19
J: TRBJ1-5
CDR3: CASSSTHNRRQPQHF
DNA: TGTGCCAGTAGTTCCACCCACAATCGACGTCAGCCCCAGCATTTT

size: .
D: .
V: TRBV20-1
J: TRBJ2-3
CDR3: CSVGLPHTQYF
DNA: TGCAGTGTCGGGCTTCCCCATACGCAGTATTTT

size: .
D: .
V: TRBV19
J: TRBJ2-2
CDR3: CASTLGRVRREYTGELFF
DNA: TGTGCCAGTACCCTCGGTAGGGTGCGGCGGGAATACACCGGGGAGCTGTTTTTT

size: once
D: .
V: TRBV7-9
J: TRBJ1-3
CDR3: CASSLGRRGTGNTIYF
DNA: TGTGCCAGCAGCTTAGGTCGCCGGGGAACTGGAAACACCATATATTTT

size: .
D: TRBD2
V: TRBV28
J: TRBJ2-1
CDR3: CASSPSGSAYNEQFF
DNA: TGTGCCAGCAGTCCTAGCGGGAGTGCCTACAATGAGCAGTTCTTC

size: .
D: TRBD1
V: TRBV6-5
J: TRBJ2-1
CDR3: CASSYKGQGTFF
DNA: TGTGCCAGCAGTTATAAGGGACAGGGGACGTTCTTC

size: .
D: TRBD1
V: TRBV5-1
J: TRBJ1-5
CDR3: CASSFSGTEPQHF
DNA: TGCGCCAGCAGCTTCTCCGGGACAGAGCCCCAGCATTTT

size: .
D: .
V: TRBV9
J: TRBJ2-3
CDR3: CASIVGGQHADTQYF
DNA: TGTGCCAGCATAGTCGGGGGACAGCACGCAGATACGCAGTATTTT

size: .
D: .
V: TRBV6-1
J: TRBJ2-3
CDR3: CASSELPGPSTDTQYF
DNA: TGTGCCAGCAGTGAATTACCGGGGCCTAGCACAGATACGCAGTATTTT

size: .
D: .
V: TRBV5-4
J: TRBJ2-1
CDR3: CASSLGESSYNEQFF
DNA: TGTGCCAGCAGCCTAGGGGAAAGCTCCTACAATGAGCAGTTCTTC

size: .
D: .
V: TRBV28
J: TRBJ2-1
CDR3: CASSTRPEPPFF
DNA: TGTGCCAGCAGCACCCGACCTGAACCCCCTTTCTTC

size: .
D: .
V: TRBV28
J: TRBJ1-2
CDR3: CASSFGDWSYTF
DNA: TGTGCCAGCAGTTTTGGGGACTGGAGCTACACCTTC

size: .
D: .
V: TRBV2
J: TRBJ2-4
CDR3: CATSSDENIQYF
DNA: TGTGCCACCTCTTCGGACGAAAACATTCAGTACTTC

size: .
D: .
V: TRBV9
J: TRBJ1-3
CDR3: CASSAEGQGAGNTIYF
DNA: TGTGCCAGCAGCGCCGAGGGTCAGGGTGCGGGAAACACCATATATTTT

size: .
D: .
V: TRBV6-6
J: TRBJ2-5
CDR3: CASRARETQYF
DNA: TGTGCCAGCAGAGCCCGAGAGACCCAGTACTTC

size: .
D: .
V: TRBV30
J: TRBJ2-2
CDR3: CAWSVQLAGNTGELFF
DNA: TGTGCCTGGAGTGTACAGCTCGCGGGGAACACCGGGGAGCTGTTTTTT

size: .
D: .
V: TRBV19
J: TRBJ2-1
CDR3: CASSIVGRDNEQFF
DNA: TGTGCCAGTAGTATAGTCGGCAGGGACAATGAGCAGTTCTTC

size: once
D: .
V: TRBV30
J: TRBJ2-5
CDR3: CAWRRTVQETQYF
DNA: TGTGCCTGGAGGCGGACTGTACAAGAGACCCAGTACTTC

size: .
D: .
V: TRBV7-9
J: TRBJ1-1
CDR3: CASSLDRLNTEAFF
DNA: TGTGCCAGCAGCCTGGACAGACTGAACACTGAAGCTTTCTTT

size: .
D: .
V: TRBV28
J: TRBJ1-2
CDR3: CASSLTYGYTF
DNA: TGTGCCAGCAGTTTGACTTATGGCTACACCTTC

size: .
D: .
V: TRBV7-9
J: TRBJ2-3
CDR3: CASSLRGLTDTQYF
DNA: TGTGCCAGCAGCTTAAGGGGACTGACAGATACGCAGTATTTT

size: few
D: TRBD1
V: TRBV9
J: TRBJ1-1
CDR3: CASSRGQKNTEAFF
DNA: TGTGCCAGCAGCCGGGGACAGAAGAACACTGAAGCTTTCTTT

size: .
D: .
V: TRBV11-3
J: TRBJ2-2
CDR3: CASSLVFGTGELFF
DNA: TGTGCCAGCAGCTTAGTGTTTGGGACCGGGGAGCTGTTTTTT

size: .
D: .
V: TRBV7-8
J: TRBJ2-2
CDR3: CASSRVRGTGELFF
DNA: TGTGCCAGCAGTCGGGTGCGGGGCACCGGGGAGCTGTTTTTT

size: .
D: .
V: TRBV5-1
J: TRBJ2-5
CDR3: CASSLAGDLRETQYF
DNA: TGCGCCAGCAGCTTGGCAGGGGATCTGAGGGAGACCCAGTACTTC

size: .
D: TRBD2
V: TRBV10-3
J: TRBJ2-7
CDR3: CAISESYSGRVYEQYF
DNA: TGTGCCATCAGTGAGTCATATAGCGGGAGGGTGTACGAGCAGTACTTC

size: .
D: .
V: TRBV27
J: TRBJ1-3
CDR3: CASGSVGAGNTIYF
DNA: TGTGCCAGCGGATCAGTCGGCGCTGGAAACACCATATATTTT

size: .
D: TRBD2
V: TRBV27
J: TRBJ2-3
CDR3: CASSLGLVGRRGHTQYF
DNA: TGTGCCAGCAGTTTGGGACTAGTTGGCAGGCGCGGGCATACGCAGTATTTT

size: .
D: .
V: TRBV29-1
J: TRBJ2-1
CDR3: CSVDIRPGPVNEQFF
DNA: TGCAGCGTCGACATACGACCAGGACCGGTCAATGAGCAGTTCTTC